Listed below are T cell receptor beta chains from one sample, sequenced in a study of T-cell reconstitution after alpha-beta-depleted transplantation in children. One entry per CDR3 protein results from TCRdb running MiXCR on the PCR reads. The sample consists of about 980,000 distinct CDR3 sequences, about 29% of them appearing once. This specimen was PBMCs, mostly from graft donor cells, taken 360 days after TCRalphabeta/CD19-depleted stem cell transplant. The receptors here all came from a boy under two years old who had a stem cell transplant for SCID, so the T cells may come from the graft donor. Each CDR3 is given with its conserved first and last residue. A D gene is named only where the DNA matches it firmly. Size is stated for part of the rows, as once, few or many counts, or as a class when the clone is expanded.

cdr3_aa: CASNTQPGDTQYF
cdr3_nt: TGTGCCAGCAATACACAACCGGGAGATACGCAGTATTTT
cdr3_length: 13
v_call: TRBV7-8
j_call: TRBJ2-3
d_call: NA
clone_size: few

cdr3_aa: CASSVRTGGGSGTEAFF
cdr3_nt: TGTGCCAGCAGCGTAAGGACAGGGGGAGGATCTGGCACTGAAGCTTTCTTT
cdr3_length: 17
v_call: TRBV5-6
j_call: TRBJ1-1
d_call: TRBD1
clone_size: few

cdr3_aa: CASSRQPSYNEQFF
cdr3_nt: TGTGCCAGCAGTAGGCAACCTTCCTACAATGAGCAGTTCTTC
cdr3_length: 14
v_call: TRBV12-3/TRBV12-4
j_call: TRBJ2-1
d_call: NA
clone_size: few

cdr3_aa: CASSFSNGLSGSPLHF
cdr3_nt: TGTGCCAGCAGCTTTAGTAACGGACTCTCGGGTTCACCCCTCCACTTT
cdr3_length: 16
v_call: TRBV5-5
j_call: TRBJ1-6
d_call: NA
clone_size: NA

cdr3_aa: CASSFPTGPYTANTEAFF
cdr3_nt: TGTGCCAGCAGTTTCCCGACAGGCCCGTATACAGCGAACACTGAAGCTTTCTTT
cdr3_length: 18
v_call: TRBV12-3/TRBV12-4
j_call: TRBJ1-1
d_call: NA
clone_size: few

cdr3_aa: CSVGLRYSMNTEAFF
cdr3_nt: TGCAGCGTTGGATTGAGATACTCCATGAACACTGAAGCTTTCTTT
cdr3_length: 15
v_call: TRBV29-1
j_call: TRBJ1-1
d_call: NA
clone_size: few

cdr3_aa: CASSVATGTSGATNNEQFF
cdr3_nt: TGTGCCAGCAGCGTAGCTACTGGGACTAGCGGGGCGACTAACAATGAGCAGTTCTTC
cdr3_length: 19
v_call: TRBV9
j_call: TRBJ2-1
d_call: TRBD2
clone_size: NA

cdr3_aa: CASSLAGGPVRQETQYF
cdr3_nt: TGTGCCAGCAGCTTAGCGGGGGGCCCCGTCAGACAAGAGACCCAGTACTTC
cdr3_length: 17
v_call: TRBV7-9
j_call: TRBJ2-5
d_call: NA
clone_size: NA

cdr3_aa: CASTPGGRRNTGELFF
cdr3_nt: TGTGCCAGCACCCCTGGGGGGCGGAGGAACACCGGGGAGCTGTTTTTT
cdr3_length: 16
v_call: TRBV28
j_call: TRBJ2-2
d_call: NA
clone_size: NA

cdr3_aa: CASSQGLADFTDTQYF
cdr3_nt: TGTGCCAGCAGCCAAGGACTAGCGGATTTCACAGATACGCAGTATTTT
cdr3_length: 16
v_call: TRBV4-2
j_call: TRBJ2-3
d_call: TRBD2
clone_size: NA

cdr3_aa: CSAAAVRGSGGSYEQYF
cdr3_nt: TGCAGTGCTGCCGCCGTTAGGGGTAGCGGGGGGTCCTACGAGCAGTACTTC
cdr3_length: 17
v_call: TRBV20-1
j_call: TRBJ2-7
d_call: TRBD2
clone_size: few

cdr3_aa: CASSSTGGLEHF
cdr3_nt: TGTGCCAGCAGCTCGACAGGGGGCCTTGAGCACTTC
cdr3_length: 12
v_call: TRBV7-9
j_call: TRBJ2-7
d_call: TRBD1
clone_size: once

cdr3_aa: CASSEGGGSYGYTF
cdr3_nt: TGTGCCAGCAGTGAGGGGGGCGGCAGCTATGGCTACACCTTC
cdr3_length: 14
v_call: TRBV2
j_call: TRBJ1-2
d_call: NA
clone_size: NA

cdr3_aa: CASRLTGRFYTDTQYF
cdr3_nt: TGTGCCAGCAGATTGACGGGGCGGTTTTACACAGATACGCAGTATTTT
cdr3_length: 16
v_call: TRBV5-5
j_call: TRBJ2-3
d_call: NA
clone_size: few

cdr3_aa: CASSPRKSSGANVLTF
cdr3_nt: TGCGCCAGCAGCCCCAGGAAGAGCTCTGGGGCCAACGTCCTGACTTTC
cdr3_length: 16
v_call: TRBV5-1
j_call: TRBJ2-6
d_call: NA
clone_size: NA

cdr3_aa: CASSVRVSQETQYF
cdr3_nt: TGTGCCAGCAGTGTTAGGGTCAGTCAAGAGACCCAGTACTTC
cdr3_length: 14
v_call: TRBV2
j_call: TRBJ2-5
d_call: NA
clone_size: NA

cdr3_aa: CASSFTWTGAEETQYF
cdr3_nt: TGCGCCAGCAGCTTCACATGGACAGGGGCGGAAGAGACCCAGTACTTC
cdr3_length: 16
v_call: TRBV5-1
j_call: TRBJ2-5
d_call: TRBD1
clone_size: NA

cdr3_aa: CASSSRRVLAGEYNEQFF
cdr3_nt: TGTGCCAGCAGCTCACGGCGGGTTCTAGCGGGGGAGTACAATGAGCAGTTCTTC
cdr3_length: 18
v_call: TRBV11-1
j_call: TRBJ2-1
d_call: TRBD2
clone_size: NA

cdr3_aa: CASSLGPQAYSYGYTF
cdr3_nt: TGCGCCAGCAGCTTGGGCCCTCAGGCGTATAGCTATGGCTACACCTTC
cdr3_length: 16
v_call: TRBV5-1
j_call: TRBJ1-2
d_call: NA
clone_size: NA

cdr3_aa: CASSWTHTGGGTGELFF
cdr3_nt: TGTGCCAGCAGCTGGACCCACACAGGGGGAGGCACCGGGGAGCTGTTTTTT
cdr3_length: 17
v_call: TRBV5-5
j_call: TRBJ2-2
d_call: TRBD1
clone_size: NA

cdr3_aa: CSANASPTRNIQYF
cdr3_nt: TGCAGTGCCAACGCGTCACCCACTCGGAACATTCAGTACTTC
cdr3_length: 14
v_call: TRBV20-1
j_call: TRBJ2-4
d_call: NA
clone_size: NA